These 19 T cell receptor beta chains came from one sample sequenced in a study of response to subunit inactivated influenza vaccine. Each CDR3 protein gets one entry after TCRdb re-called the RT-PCR reads with MiXCR. There are just under 550,000 distinct CDR3 sequences in the sample; roughly 25% occur only once, and about 3% lies in the top ten. This sample was shared with a second study, whose subject was T cells expressing NK-cell markers. According to that study: TCR beta cDNA was generated via 5'RACE template switching incorporating UMIs.

The specimen comprised CD4+ T cells sorted from PBMCs, sampled 11 to 12 days after vaccination. Receptors originate from a middle-aged man who received an inactivated influenza vaccine.

This clonotype appeared once. The genes are TRBV27 and TRBJ2-3, with 11 bases lining up with TRBD2. Germline V gene data show CDR1 as MNHEY and CDR2 as SMNVEV (reference sequence). The V gene end was trimmed by 5 bases and the J gene end by 8 bases; junction bases not matched to a gene: 9. The CDR3 runs to 15 residues. The CDR3 DNA reads TGTGCCAGCAGTCGTCTAGCGGGGGGCGGGGTTACGCAGTATTTT. This codes for CASSRLAGGGVTQYF.

V usage is TRBV20-1 and J usage is TRBJ2-3; 8 bases are shared with TRBD2. Per germline, CDR1 DFQATT and CDR2 SNEGSKA (reference sequence). The length of the CDR3 is 14 residues. The J segment lost 2 bases and the V segment lost 5 bases, leaving 6 bases of the junction unmatched. CDR3 sequence: CSAYLAGHTDTQYF. CDR3 bases: TGCAGTGCTTATCTAGCGGGTCACACAGATACGCAGTATTTT.

The table lists this clonotype with a few counts. The V gene is TRBV28, the J gene TRBJ1-6; D is ambiguous. The CDR3 sequence is 15 residues long. The V and J ends lost 5 bases and 0 bases respectively, with 8 bases between them. CDR1 is MDHEN, CDR2 SYDVKM, per germline. The DNA of the CDR3 is TGTGCCAGCAGTCGGGGAAGCTCCTATAATTCACCCCTCCACTTT. It yields the protein CASSRGSSYNSPLHF.

The chain couples TRBV20-1 to TRBJ1-1, with a possible D match to TRBD1 (5 bases). V was clipped by 4 bases and J by 4 bases, with 16 bases between them. From germline, CDR1 is DFQATT and CDR2 SNEGSKA (reference sequence). CDR3 length: 14 residues. In nucleotides, the CDR3 is TGCAGTGCTACTCCCTTGGGGGGGGGCACTGAAGCTTTCTTT. Protein sequence: CSATPLGGGTEAFF.

The V gene is TRBV20-1, the J gene TRBJ2-1, with D perhaps given as TRBD1 or TRBD2 (7 bases each). CDR1 and CDR2 from the germline V gene are DFQATT and SNEGSKA (reference sequence). V was shortened by 5 bases and J by 6 bases, with 20 bases between the two germline ends. The CDR3 is 15 residues long. The CDR3 here is CSAPREGARSNEQFF. Here the CDR3 DNA reads TGCAGTGCTCCGAGGGAGGGGGCGCGTAGCAATGAGCAGTTCTTC.

CDR3 sequence (DNA): TGTGCCAGCAGTTTCACGGACCGGGGAGAAGCTTTCTTT. It translates to CASSFTDRGEAFF. V gene TRBV6-5 combines with J gene TRBJ1-1; D remains ambiguous. Germline V gene sequence: CDR1 MNHEY, CDR2 SVGAGI. The V and J ends lost 4 bases and 8 bases respectively, with 14 bases between them. The CDR3 has 13 residues.

This clonotype was detected ten times or more. The V call is TRBV20-1, the J call TRBJ1-3; D is unresolved. The ends were cut back, 3 bases at V and 0 bases at J, with 6 bases in the middle. This CDR3 region has 13 residues. Germline values: CDR1 DFQATT, CDR2 SNEGSKA (reference sequence). CDR3 loop: CSARRSSGNTIYF. The DNA for the CDR3 is TGCAGTGCTAGGCGGAGCTCTGGAAACACCATATATTTT.

The chain joins TRBV11-3 to TRBJ2-6; 9 bases align to TRBD1. Germline V gene sequence: CDR1 SGHNT, CDR2 YENEEA. The CDR3 contains 21 residues. The junction had 17 bases not matched to a gene; V was cut back by 4 bases and J by 1 base. CDR3: CASSSVLWGQGVFSGANVLTF. CDR3 DNA: TGTGCCAGCAGCTCGGTTTTGTGGGGACAGGGTGTCTTTTCTGGGGCCAACGTCCTGACTTTC.

The rearrangement joins TRBV11-2 to TRBJ1-6, with D possibly TRBD1 on 5 matching bases. Per germline, CDR1 SGHAT and CDR2 FQNNGV. V was trimmed by 5 bases and J by 13 bases, leaving 12 bases between them. The CDR3 covers 12 residues. Here the CDR3 DNA reads TGTGCCAGCAGCCCTGGGGGAGACCCCCTCCACTTT. Protein product: CASSPGGDPLHF.

This clonotype showed up just a few times. J is TRBJ1-2 and V is TRBV5-1; possibly TRBD1 for D (6 bases). V lost 0 bases to trimming and J lost 6 bases, with 12 bases between them. This CDR3 has 14 amino acids. Germline CDR1 and CDR2: SGHRS and YFSETQ. The CDR3 sequence is CASSLDGQGNGYTF. In DNA, the CDR3 is TGCGCCAGCAGCTTGGATGGTCAGGGGAATGGCTACACCTTC.

This clonotype showed up just a few times. The chain joins TRBV29-1 to TRBJ2-3; 8 nucleotides agree with TRBD2. The CDR3 runs 13 residues. The germline V gene has CDR1 SQVTM and CDR2 ANQGSEA. J lost 1 base, V lost 5 bases, and 2 bases had no gene match. In nucleotides, the CDR3 is TGCAGCGTTTCCGGGGGGGGCACAGATACGCAGTATTTT. This codes for CSVSGGGTDTQYF.

Many counts were recorded for this clonotype. The chain combines TRBV12-3 or TRBV12-4 with TRBJ1-2; 8 nucleotides agree with TRBD1. The CDR3 is made up of 15 amino acids. The J segment lost 7 bases and the V segment lost 5 bases, leaving 12 bases of the junction unmatched. The DNA for the CDR3 is TGTGCCAGCAGTCCCCGGGTCAGGGGGCGAGGTGGCTACACCTTC. Its protein is CASSPRVRGRGGYTF.

The sample holds a few counts of this clonotype. The chain carries TRBV3-1 and TRBJ2-1; D unclear. The CDR3 spans 13 residues. Trimming pared 5 bases from V and 11 bases from J, leaving 16 bases between. CDR1 is LGHDT and CDR2 is YNNKEL in the germline V gene (reference sequence). The CDR3 DNA is TGTGCCAGCAGCTCGTCAGGTCAGCCTCAGCAGTTCTTC. Protein product: CASSSSGQPQQFF.

The V gene is TRBV3-1, the J gene TRBJ2-7; possible D gene TRBD2, 5 bases. The CDR3 sequence is 17 residues long. Trimming took off 1 base at V and 2 bases at J, with 18 bases between the two ends. Germline CDR1 and CDR2: LGHDT and YNNKEL (reference sequence). CDR3 residues: CASSQVSPLAFPYEQYF. The DNA for the CDR3 is TGTGCCAGCAGCCAAGTGAGCCCTCTAGCCTTCCCCTACGAGCAGTACTTC.

The chain links TRBV12-3 or TRBV12-4 to TRBJ2-3, with 9 bases aligning to TRBD2. CDR3 size: 16 residues. The V and J ends lost 5 bases and 5 bases, in that order; junction bases with no gene match: 11. CDR3 loop: CASSHLAGPKKDTQYF. The CDR3 region has the DNA TGTGCCAGCAGTCACCTAGCGGGGCCGAAGAAAGATACGCAGTATTTT.

This clonotype has more than one count but fewer than ten. This chain connects TRBV14 to TRBJ1-4; the D is unclear. Germline CDR1 is SGHDN and CDR2 is FVKESK. The CDR3 spans 14 residues. Deletions cut 1 base from V and 7 bases from J, with 10 bases between. Written as DNA, the CDR3 is TGTGCCAGCAGCCAAGCCCCTGTGGGTGAAAAACTGTTTTTT. This gives the protein CASSQAPVGEKLFF.

The V and J genes are TRBV4-1 and TRBJ2-1; 11 bases agree with TRBD2. The length of the CDR3 is 16 residues. The J segment lost 3 bases and the V segment lost 4 bases, leaving 5 bases of the junction unmatched. CDR1 MGHRA and CDR2 YSYEKL come from the germline V gene. CDR3 loop: CASSRLGTSGYNEQFF. Here the CDR3 DNA reads TGCGCCAGCAGCCGCCTTGGGACTAGCGGCTACAATGAGCAGTTCTTC.

This clonotype was picked up many times. This chain links TRBV11-2 with TRBJ2-2, with D unclear. Between the trimmed V and J ends, which lost 6 bases and 0 bases, there was a span of 14 bases. In germline, CDR1 is SGHAT, CDR2 FQNNGV. This CDR3 is 16 amino acids long. CDR3 in DNA: TGTGCCAGCAGACCACGACGTCAAGCGAACACCGGGGAGCTGTTTTTT. Amino acid sequence: CASRPRRQANTGELFF.

This clonotype was seen ten or more times. The chain recombines TRBV20-1 with TRBJ2-5; the match to TRBD1 covers 10 bases. The V gene end was trimmed by 2 bases and the J gene end by 4 bases; junction bases not matched to a gene: 7. Germline CDR1 reads DFQATT; CDR2 reads SNEGSKA (reference sequence). This CDR3 is built from 15 residues. The CDR3 nucleotides are TGCAGTGCTAGATCGGGGACAGGGGATAGAGAGACCCAGTACTTC. It encodes CSARSGTGDRETQYF.